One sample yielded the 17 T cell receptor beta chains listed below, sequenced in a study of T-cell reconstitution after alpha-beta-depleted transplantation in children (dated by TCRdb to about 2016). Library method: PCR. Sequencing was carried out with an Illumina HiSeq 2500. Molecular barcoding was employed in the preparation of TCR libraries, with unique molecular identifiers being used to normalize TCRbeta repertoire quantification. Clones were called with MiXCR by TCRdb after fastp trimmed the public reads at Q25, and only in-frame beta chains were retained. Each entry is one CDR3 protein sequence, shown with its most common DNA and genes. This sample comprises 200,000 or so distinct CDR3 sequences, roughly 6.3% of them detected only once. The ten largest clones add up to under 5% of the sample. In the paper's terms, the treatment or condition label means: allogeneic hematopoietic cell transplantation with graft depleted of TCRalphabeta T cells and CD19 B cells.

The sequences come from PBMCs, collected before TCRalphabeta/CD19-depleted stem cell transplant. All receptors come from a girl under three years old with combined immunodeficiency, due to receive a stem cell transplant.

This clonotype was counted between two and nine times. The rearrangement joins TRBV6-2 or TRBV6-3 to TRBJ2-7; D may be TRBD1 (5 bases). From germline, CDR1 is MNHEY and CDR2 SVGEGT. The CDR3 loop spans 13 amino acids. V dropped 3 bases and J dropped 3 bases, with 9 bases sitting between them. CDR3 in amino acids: CASSYGQSYEQYF. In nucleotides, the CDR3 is TGTGCCAGCAGTTATGGACAAAGCTACGAGCAGTACTTC.

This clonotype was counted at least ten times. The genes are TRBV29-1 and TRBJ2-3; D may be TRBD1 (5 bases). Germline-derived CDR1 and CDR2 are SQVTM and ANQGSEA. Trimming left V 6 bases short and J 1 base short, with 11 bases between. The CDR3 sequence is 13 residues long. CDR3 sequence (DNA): TGCAGCGTGGTGGGGCTGGGCACAGATACGCAGTATTTT. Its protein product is CSVVGLGTDTQYF.

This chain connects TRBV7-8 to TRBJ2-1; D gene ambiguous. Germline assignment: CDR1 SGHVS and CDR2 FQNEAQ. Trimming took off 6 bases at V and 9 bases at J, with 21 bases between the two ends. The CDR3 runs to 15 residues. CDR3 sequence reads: CASREQRFRSVEQFF. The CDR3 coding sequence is TGTGCCAGCAGGGAACAGCGATTCCGCTCAGTTGAGCAGTTCTTC.

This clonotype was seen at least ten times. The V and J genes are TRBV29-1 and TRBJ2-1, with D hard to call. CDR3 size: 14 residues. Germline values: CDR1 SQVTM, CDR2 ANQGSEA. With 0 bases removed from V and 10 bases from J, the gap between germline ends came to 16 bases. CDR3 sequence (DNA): TGCAGCGTTGAAGACCCTCGGACCCCGGCGGAGCAGTTCTTC. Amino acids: CSVEDPRTPAEQFF.

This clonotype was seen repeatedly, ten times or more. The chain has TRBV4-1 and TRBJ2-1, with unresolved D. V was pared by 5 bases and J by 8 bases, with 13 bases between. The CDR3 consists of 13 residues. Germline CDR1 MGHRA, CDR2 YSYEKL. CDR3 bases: TGCGCCAGCAGCGGATTAGTGATCCATGAGCAGTTCTTC. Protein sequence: CASSGLVIHEQFF.

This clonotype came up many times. CDR3 DNA sequence: TGTGCCAGCAGTGAATTACGGGACCCGCAGTTCTTC. Translation gives CASSELRDPQFF. The chain joins TRBV25-1 to TRBJ2-1; D may match TRBD1 or TRBD2 (5 bases each). The CDR3 covers 12 residues. Germline V gene lookup returns CDR1 MGHDK and CDR2 SYGVNS. The V end lost 1 base, the J end lost 12 bases, and 10 bases lay between the germline ends.

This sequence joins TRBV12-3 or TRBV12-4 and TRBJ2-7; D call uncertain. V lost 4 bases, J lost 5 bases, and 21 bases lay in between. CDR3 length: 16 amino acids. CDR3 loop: CASSSPNRTHPHEQYF. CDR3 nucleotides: TGTGCCAGCAGTTCCCCAAACCGCACCCACCCGCACGAGCAGTACTTC.

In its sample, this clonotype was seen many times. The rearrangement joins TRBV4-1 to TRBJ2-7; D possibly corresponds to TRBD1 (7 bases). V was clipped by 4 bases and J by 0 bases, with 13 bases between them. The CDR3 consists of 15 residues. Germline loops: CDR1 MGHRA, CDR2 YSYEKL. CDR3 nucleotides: TGCGCCAGCAGCCCATCAGGGGGAGGCTCCTACGAGCAGTACTTC. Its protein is CASSPSGGGSYEQYF.

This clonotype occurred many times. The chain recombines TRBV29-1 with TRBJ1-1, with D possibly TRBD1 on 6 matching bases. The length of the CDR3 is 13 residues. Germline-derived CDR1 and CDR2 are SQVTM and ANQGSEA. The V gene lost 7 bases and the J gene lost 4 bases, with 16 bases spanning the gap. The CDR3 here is CSAPTGVGTEAFF. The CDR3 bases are TGCAGCGCTCCGACAGGAGTGGGCACTGAAGCTTTCTTT. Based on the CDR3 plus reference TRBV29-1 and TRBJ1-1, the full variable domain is SAVISQKPSRDICQRGTSLTIQCQVDSQVTMMFWYRQQPGQSLTLIATANQGSEATYESGFVIDKFPISRPNLTFSTLTVSNMSPEDSSIYLCSAPTGVGTEAFFGQGTRLTVV.

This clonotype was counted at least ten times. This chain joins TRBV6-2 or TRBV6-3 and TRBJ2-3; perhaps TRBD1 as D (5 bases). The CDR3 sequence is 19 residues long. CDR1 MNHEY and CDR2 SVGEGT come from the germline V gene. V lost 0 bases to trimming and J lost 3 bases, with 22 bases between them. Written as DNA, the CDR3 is TGTGCCAGCAGTTACTCTCCACACCCCACAGGTTATCCGACAGATACGCAGTATTTT. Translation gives CASSYSPHPTGYPTDTQYF.

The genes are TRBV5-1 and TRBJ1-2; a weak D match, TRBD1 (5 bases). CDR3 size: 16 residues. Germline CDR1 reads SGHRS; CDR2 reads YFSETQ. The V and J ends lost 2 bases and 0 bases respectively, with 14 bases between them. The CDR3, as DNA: TGCGCCAGCAGCTTCCCCCCGGACAAAGCTAACTATGGCTACACCTTC. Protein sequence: CASSFPPDKANYGYTF.

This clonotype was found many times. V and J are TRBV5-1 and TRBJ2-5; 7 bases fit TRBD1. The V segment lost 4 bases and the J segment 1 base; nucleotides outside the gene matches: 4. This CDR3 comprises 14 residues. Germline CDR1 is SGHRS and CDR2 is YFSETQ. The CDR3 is CASSVGDSQETQYF. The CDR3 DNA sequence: TGCGCCAGCAGCGTCGGGGACAGCCAAGAGACCCAGTACTTC. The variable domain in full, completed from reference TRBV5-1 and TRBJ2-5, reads KAGVTQTPRYLIKTRGQQVTLSCSPISGHRSVSWYQQTPGQGLQFLFEYFSETQRNKGNFPGRFSGRQFSNSRSEMNVSTLELGDSALYLCASSVGDSQETQYFGPGTRLLVL.

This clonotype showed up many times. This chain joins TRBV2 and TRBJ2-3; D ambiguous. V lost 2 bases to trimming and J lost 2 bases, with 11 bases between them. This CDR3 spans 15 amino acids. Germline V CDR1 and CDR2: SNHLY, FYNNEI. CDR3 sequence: CASSESVLHTDTQYF. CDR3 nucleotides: TGTGCCAGCAGTGAATCCGTACTCCACACAGATACGCAGTATTTT.

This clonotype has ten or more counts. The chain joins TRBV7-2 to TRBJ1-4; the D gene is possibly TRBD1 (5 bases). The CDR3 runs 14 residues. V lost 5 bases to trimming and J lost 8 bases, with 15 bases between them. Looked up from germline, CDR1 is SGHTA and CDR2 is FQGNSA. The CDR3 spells CASSPLGGWEKLFF. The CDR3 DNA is TGTGCCAGCAGCCCCTTGGGGGGTTGGGAAAAACTGTTTTTT.

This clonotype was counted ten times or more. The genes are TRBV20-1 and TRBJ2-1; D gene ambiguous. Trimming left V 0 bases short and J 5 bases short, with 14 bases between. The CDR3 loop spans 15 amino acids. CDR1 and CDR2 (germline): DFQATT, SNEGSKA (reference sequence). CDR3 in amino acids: CSARDLPLINNEQFF. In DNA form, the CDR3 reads TGCAGTGCTAGAGATCTGCCGCTAATAAACAATGAGCAGTTCTTC.

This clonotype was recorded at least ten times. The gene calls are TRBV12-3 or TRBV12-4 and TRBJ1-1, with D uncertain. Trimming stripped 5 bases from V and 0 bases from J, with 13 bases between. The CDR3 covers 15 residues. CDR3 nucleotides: TGTGCCAGCAGTCAAACAGTATTCCTGAACACTGAAGCTTTCTTT. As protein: CASSQTVFLNTEAFF.

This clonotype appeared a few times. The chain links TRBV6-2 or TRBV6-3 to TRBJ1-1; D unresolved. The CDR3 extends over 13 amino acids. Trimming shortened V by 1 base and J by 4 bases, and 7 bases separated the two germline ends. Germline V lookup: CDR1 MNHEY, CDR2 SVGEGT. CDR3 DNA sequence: TGTGCCAGCAGTTACTTGGAGGGCACTGAAGCTTTCTTT. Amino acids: CASSYLEGTEAFF.